This T cell receptor (beta chain) originates from a study of cytotoxic CD8 clonotypes in ibrutinib-treated CLL. Background on the study: The authors obtained response samples at a median of around eleven months of treatment, range 6 to 36.

The germline gives CDR1 MNHNS, CDR2 SASEGT. Deletions cut 4 bases from V and 3 bases from J, with 9 bases between. The CDR3 extends over 13 amino acids. Only in-frame clones appear in the TCRdb table, and some are missing; sequencing was by immunoSEQ multiplex PCR. Of around 310,000 clones in the sample, about 77% were seen once. To note about this clone: Its antigen is undetermined.

The study, taken as a whole, reports: Public clonotypes were rare and shrank or held steady on treatment.

The rearrangement joins TRBV6-1 to TRBJ1-2; tentatively, D is TRBD1 (5 bases). Sequences were derived from PBMCs, sampled before ibrutinib treatment. The source of this sequence is a human donor with chronic lymphocytic leukemia. CDR3: CASSVGEDYGYTF. The DNA of the CDR3 is TGTGCCAGCAGTGTGGGGGAAGACTATGGCTACACCTTC.